These 23 T cell receptor beta chains came from one sample sequenced in a study of spatial heterogeneity in lung cancer. TCRdb used MiXCR to reprocess the 5' RACE reads, holding one entry per CDR3 protein. The data hold more than 6,500 distinct CDR3 sequences, with 8.6% observed a single time. As for time point: sample taken at primary tumor resection. No cells were sorted before sequencing. The whole RNA sequenced was extracted from tumor, nontumor lung or frozen PBMC. Source: PBMCs, taken at surgery. These TCRs come from a male donor with early-stage non-small cell lung cancer.

This clonotype was observed many times. Found in a library prepared for alpha chains, this beta chain is an off-target read, and its abundance has little meaning. The rearrangement uses TRBV6-6 and TRBJ2-1; perhaps TRBD2 as D (5 bases). Germline CDR1 and CDR2: MNHNY and SVGAGI (reference sequence). This CDR3 has 13 amino acids. Between the trimmed V and J ends, which lost 8 bases and 1 base, there was a span of 9 bases. In nucleotides, the CDR3 is TGTGCCAGCGGGAGAACTTCCTACAATGAGCAGTTCTTC. Its protein product is CASGRTSYNEQFF.

This clonotype occurred many times. This beta chain was picked up by a library intended for alpha chains and is off target, so its count carries little meaning. The chain employs TRBV2 and TRBJ1-5, with 8 bases matching TRBD1. V trimming: 6 bases; J trimming: 3 bases; junction bases outside the gene matches: 7. The CDR3 contains 15 residues. The germline gives CDR1 SNHLY, CDR2 FYNNEI. This CDR3 is CASSADRGVNQPQHF. The CDR3 DNA sequence: TGTGCCAGCAGCGCAGACAGGGGCGTCAATCAGCCCCAGCATTTT.

This clonotype was detected ten times or more. This beta chain is a stray sequence in a library constructed for alpha chains; its clone size is not meaningful. V gene TRBV24-1 combines with J gene TRBJ2-6; D is undetermined. Per germline, CDR1 KGHDR and CDR2 SFDVKD. The germline V and J ends were trimmed by 2 bases and 0 bases, with 13 bases remaining between them. The CDR3 length is 18 residues. The CDR3 loop reads CATSDYPGSASGANVLTF. In DNA form, the CDR3 reads TGTGCCACCAGTGATTACCCAGGTTCAGCCTCTGGGGCCAACGTCCTGACTTTC.

This clonotype was seen many times. Within a library made for alpha chains, this beta chain is off target, and its count is uninformative. The chain links TRBV12-3 or TRBV12-4 to TRBJ2-3, with D perhaps matching TRBD1 (5 bases). The CDR3 totals 15 residues. Between the trimmed V and J ends, which lost 1 base and 3 bases, there was a span of 11 bases. The CDR3 loop is CASSLGQGLTDTQYF. DNA of the CDR3: TGTGCCAGCAGTTTAGGGCAGGGTTTAACAGATACGCAGTATTTT.

With respect to this clonotype: The library was built for alpha chains, so this beta chain is an off-target read and its size means little. V usage is TRBV6-2 or TRBV6-3 and J usage is TRBJ2-5, with D hard to call. V lost 4 bases, J lost 7 bases, and 10 bases lay in between. CDR3 length: 12 amino acids. Germline loops: CDR1 MNHEY, CDR2 SVGEGT. Here the CDR3 reads CASSFVSTTQYF. The CDR3 region has the DNA TGTGCCAGCAGTTTCGTCAGTACGACCCAGTACTTC.

For this clonotype: This beta chain is an off-target read within a library intended for alpha chains, so its frequency means little. CDR3 sequence (DNA): TGTGCCAGCAGCTCGGACAGTTACCAAGAGACCCAGTACTTC. Protein sequence: CASSSDSYQETQYF. The chain combines TRBV5-4 with TRBJ2-5; TRBD1 is a possible D gene (6 bases). This CDR3 contains 14 residues. With 3 bases removed from V and 0 bases from J, the gap between germline ends came to 9 bases. CDR1 and CDR2 (germline): SGHNT, YYREEE (reference sequence).

In its sample, this clonotype was seen many times. In a library made to pick up alpha chains, this beta chain is a stray read with a size that means little. This chain uses TRBV6-5 with TRBJ2-1; 15 nucleotides line up with TRBD2. V shed 4 bases and J 10 bases; nucleotides not matched to a gene: 5. This CDR3 comprises 15 residues. Germline CDR1 is MNHEY and CDR2 is SVGAGI. CDR3 nucleotides: TGTGCCAGCAGTTCCGGACTAGCGGGAGGGTGGGAGCAGTTCTTC. Translating gives CASSSGLAGGWEQFF.

This clonotype was recorded at least ten times. This beta chain came through as a stray read in a library set up for alpha chains, and its size says little. The chain is built from TRBV6-2 or TRBV6-3 and TRBJ2-1; the match to TRBD1 covers 7 bases. This CDR3 spans 12 amino acids. V lost 8 bases, J lost 7 bases, and 5 bases stayed unmatched. Per germline, CDR1 MNHEY and CDR2 SVGEGT. The CDR3 DNA is TGTGCCAGCGGACAGGATCTGAATGAGCAGTTCTTC. Translated: CASGQDLNEQFF.

This clonotype was counted at least ten times. This beta chain was picked up by a library intended for alpha chains and is off target, so its count carries little meaning. The chain joins TRBV7-8 to TRBJ1-2; no definite D call. V lost 1 base and J 2 bases, leaving 5 bases between the germline ends. The CDR3 runs 13 residues. Germline V gene lookup returns CDR1 SGHVS and CDR2 FQNEAQ. CDR3 sequence reads: CASSLDLNYGYTF. The CDR3 coding sequence is TGTGCCAGCAGCTTAGACTTAAACTATGGCTACACCTTC.

This clonotype was observed at least ten times. The size of this beta chain means little, since it is a stray read in a library made for alpha chains. This rearrangement joins TRBV7-9 to TRBJ1-2; no firm D call. This CDR3 has 11 residues. Germline lookup yields CDR1 SEHNR and CDR2 FQNEAQ (reference sequence). Trimming removed 6 bases from V and 2 bases from J, with 4 bases in between. The CDR3 reads CASSQNYGYTF. Here the CDR3 DNA reads TGTGCCAGCAGTCAGAACTATGGCTACACCTTC.

This clonotype was counted ten times or more. This beta chain is a stray read from a library made for alpha chains; its abundance is not meaningful. The genes are TRBV7-8 and TRBJ2-7; 10 nucleotides line up with TRBD1. In germline, CDR1 is SGHVS, CDR2 FQNEAQ. CDR3 length equals 16 residues. V trimming: 1 base; J trimming: 3 bases; junction bases outside the gene matches: 6. The CDR3 protein is CASSLEAGDRGYEQYF. Here the CDR3 DNA reads TGTGCCAGCAGCTTAGAGGCCGGGGACAGGGGCTACGAGCAGTACTTC.

This clonotype was counted many times. This beta chain slipped into a library made for alpha chains as a stray read, so its size is not meaningful. V usage is TRBV6-5 and J usage is TRBJ2-1, with D unresolved. The length of the CDR3 is 12 residues. Trimming removed 1 base from V and 8 bases from J, with 6 bases in between. Germline loops: CDR1 MNHEY, CDR2 SVGAGI. The CDR3: CASSYFGDEQFF. In nucleotides, the CDR3 is TGTGCCAGCAGTTACTTTGGGGATGAGCAGTTCTTC.

This clonotype was observed many times. Within a library made for alpha chains, this beta chain is off target, and its count is uninformative. The chain has TRBV11-2 and TRBJ2-5; 8 positions agree with TRBD1. This CDR3 has 15 residues. CDR1 and CDR2 from the germline V gene are SGHAT and FQNNGV. V trimming: 3 bases; J trimming: 1 base; junction bases outside the gene matches: 4. The CDR3 region is CASSFGQGLQETQYF. CDR3 coding DNA: TGTGCCAGCAGCTTTGGACAGGGACTCCAAGAGACCCAGTACTTC.

This clonotype was found many times. This beta chain slipped into a library made for alpha chains as a stray read, so its size is not meaningful. The CDR3 nucleotides read TGTGCCAGCAGCCAAGCCCAGCCGGCGGGGGCCAACGTCCTGACTTTC. Its translation is CASSQAQPAGANVLTF. The gene calls are TRBV4-2 and TRBJ2-6; D remains ambiguous. V was trimmed by 1 base and J by 4 bases, leaving 11 bases between them. Per the germline V gene, CDR1 is LGHNA and CDR2 is YNFKEQ. The CDR3 spans 16 residues.

This clonotype was recorded many times. The library was built for alpha chains, so this beta chain is an off-target read and its size means little. The chain has TRBV4-2 and TRBJ2-6; D ambiguous. CDR3 length equals 19 residues. CDR1 and CDR2 (germline): LGHNA, YNFKEQ. Trimming removed 3 bases at V and 0 bases at J, with 18 bases between. The CDR3 reads CASSQNEVRTGSGANVLTF. In DNA, the CDR3 is TGTGCCAGCAGCCAGAACGAGGTTCGGACCGGCTCTGGGGCCAACGTCCTGACTTTC.

As concerns this clonotype: A library prepared for alpha chains yielded this beta chain as an off-target read; its size is of little meaning. The chain uses TRBV4-3 and TRBJ1-1; D gene ambiguous. Germline CDR1 is LGHNA and CDR2 is YSLEER. The CDR3 is 15 residues long. Deletions cut 0 bases from V and 4 bases from J, with 12 bases between. CDR3 region: CASSQEHSRTTEAFF. The DNA of the CDR3 is TGCGCCAGCAGCCAAGAACACTCTAGGACCACTGAAGCTTTCTTT.

This clonotype was counted at least ten times. Since the library was made to target alpha chains, this beta chain is a stray read and its abundance is not meaningful. The chain couples TRBV5-5 to TRBJ1-1; TRBD1 might be the D (5 bases). The CDR3 has 15 amino acids. Germline V CDR1 and CDR2: SGHKS, YYEKEE (reference sequence). The V end lost 2 bases, the J end lost 1 base, and 12 bases lay between the germline ends. As DNA, the CDR3 is TGTGCCAGCAGCTTCGCAGGGTTGGGGAACACTGAAGCTTTCTTT. It specifies CASSFAGLGNTEAFF.

The table lists this clonotype with a few counts. Since the library was made to target alpha chains, this beta chain is a stray read and its abundance is not meaningful. V is TRBV6-1 and J is TRBJ1-5, with no clear D. The CDR3 is made up of 15 amino acids. Trimming removed 6 bases from V and 1 base from J, with 13 bases in between. CDR1 and CDR2 (germline): MNHNS, SASEGT. The CDR3 nucleotides are TGTGCCAGCAGCCTCGAGGGCCTCAGCAATCAGCCCCAGCATTTT. It is translated as CASSLEGLSNQPQHF.

This clonotype was observed many times. This beta chain is off target for a library built for alpha chains, so its abundance means little. The chain carries TRBV6-6 and TRBJ2-7, with D perhaps being TRBD1 or TRBD2 (6 bases each). The CDR3 runs 12 residues. The V and J ends lost 2 bases and 6 bases respectively, with 8 bases between them. The germline CDR1 and CDR2 sequences are MNHNY and SVGAGI (reference sequence). CDR3 DNA sequence: TGTGCCAGCAGTTACACGGGGGCCGAGCAGTACTTC. Encoded protein: CASSYTGAEQYF.

This clonotype was observed many times. Being off target in a library aimed at alpha chains, this beta chain has a size of little meaning. V and J are TRBV19 and TRBJ2-5; tentatively, D is TRBD2 (6 bases). V lost 6 bases and J 4 bases, leaving 12 bases between the germline ends. CDR1 is LNHDA, CDR2 SQIVND, per germline (reference sequence). CDR3 size: 13 residues. The CDR3 nucleotides are TGTGCCAGTAGCCGCGGGACCGGAGAGACCCAGTACTTC. Protein sequence: CASSRGTGETQYF.

This clonotype occurred many times. Since it is a stray read in a library aimed at alpha chains, this beta chain has a size that is not meaningful. The genes are TRBV7-2 and TRBJ2-2, with 9 bases that match TRBD2. J was trimmed by 4 bases and V by 1 base; bases with no gene match: 7. The CDR3 runs 17 residues. Per germline, CDR1 SGHTA and CDR2 FQGNSA. The CDR3 DNA reads TGTGCCAGCAGCTTAGAGGCGGGAGGGTCAGGCACCGGGGAGCTGTTTTTT. It is translated as CASSLEAGGSGTGELFF.

This clonotype was detected ten times or more. The size of this beta chain means little, since it is a stray read in a library made for alpha chains. The CDR3 nucleotides read TGTGCCAGCAGTCAGAGTACGGGAGAGCAGTTCTTC. Translation gives CASSQSTGEQFF. This chain joins TRBV3-1 and TRBJ2-1; tentatively, D is TRBD2 (5 bases). Germline lookup yields CDR1 LGHDT and CDR2 YNNKEL (reference sequence). V was pared by 6 bases and J by 10 bases, with 13 bases between. The length of the CDR3 is 12 residues.

This clonotype was seen a few times. This beta chain is a stray read from a library made for alpha chains; its abundance is not meaningful. The chain carries TRBV2 and TRBJ2-2; D remains ambiguous. CDR1 and CDR2 (germline): SNHLY, FYNNEI. This CDR3 is built from 15 residues. V lost 2 bases and J lost 2, with 9 bases in between. For the CDR3, the DNA is TGTGCCAGCAGTGAAAGACTGGCTAACACCGGGGAGCTGTTTTTT. Its protein is CASSERLANTGELFF.